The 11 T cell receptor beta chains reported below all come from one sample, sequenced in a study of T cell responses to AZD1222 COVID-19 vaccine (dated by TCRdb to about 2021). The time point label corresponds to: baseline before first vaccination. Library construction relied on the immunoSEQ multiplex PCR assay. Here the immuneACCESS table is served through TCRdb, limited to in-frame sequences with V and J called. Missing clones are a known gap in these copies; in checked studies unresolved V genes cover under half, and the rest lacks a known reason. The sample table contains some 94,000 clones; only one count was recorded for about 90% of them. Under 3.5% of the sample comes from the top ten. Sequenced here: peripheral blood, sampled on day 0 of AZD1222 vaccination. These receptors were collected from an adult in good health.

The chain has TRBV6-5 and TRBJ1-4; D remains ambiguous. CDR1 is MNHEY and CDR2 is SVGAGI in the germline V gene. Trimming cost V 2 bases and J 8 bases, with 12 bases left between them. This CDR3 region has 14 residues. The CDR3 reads CASSYQSVGEKLFF. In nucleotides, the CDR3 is TGTGCCAGCAGTTACCAATCGGTCGGGGAAAAACTGTTTTTT.

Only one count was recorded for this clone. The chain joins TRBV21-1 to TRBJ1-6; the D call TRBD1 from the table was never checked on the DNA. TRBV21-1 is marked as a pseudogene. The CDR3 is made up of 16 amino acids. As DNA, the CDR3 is TGTGCCAGCAGCACCGGGACAGGGGCTAGGGGTTCACCCCTCCACTTT. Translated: CASSTGTGARGSPLHF.

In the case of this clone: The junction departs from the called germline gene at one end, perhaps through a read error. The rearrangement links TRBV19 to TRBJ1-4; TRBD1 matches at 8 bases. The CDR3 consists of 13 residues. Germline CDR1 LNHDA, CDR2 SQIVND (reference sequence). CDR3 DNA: TGTGCCAGTCAGGGGGCGTCTAACGAAAAACTGTTTTTT. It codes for CASQGASNEKLFF.

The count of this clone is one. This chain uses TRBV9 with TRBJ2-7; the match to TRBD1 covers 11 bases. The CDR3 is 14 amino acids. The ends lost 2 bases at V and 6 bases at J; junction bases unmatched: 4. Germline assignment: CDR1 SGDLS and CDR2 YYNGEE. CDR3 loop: CASSVSGTGGEQYF. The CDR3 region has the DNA TGTGCCAGCAGCGTCTCCGGGACAGGGGGCGAGCAGTACTTC.

The CDR3 coding sequence is TGTGCCAGCAGCTTTGGAGGAGGGGGCCTTGGAAACACCATATATTTT. It codes for CASSFGGGGLGNTIYF. This rearrangement joins TRBV5-6 to TRBJ1-3; 7 positions agree with TRBD1. The CDR3 extends over 16 amino acids. Germline CDR1 and CDR2: SGHDT and YYEEEE. V lost 2 bases and J lost 3; bases outside the gene matches: 8. Together with reference TRBV5-6 and TRBJ1-3, the CDR3 gives the full variable domain: DAGVTQSPTHLIKTRGQQVTLRCSPKSGHDTVSWYQQALGQGPQFIFQYYEEEERQRGNFPDRFSGHQFPNYSSELNVNALLLGDSALYLCASSFGGGGLGNTIYFGEGSWLTVV.

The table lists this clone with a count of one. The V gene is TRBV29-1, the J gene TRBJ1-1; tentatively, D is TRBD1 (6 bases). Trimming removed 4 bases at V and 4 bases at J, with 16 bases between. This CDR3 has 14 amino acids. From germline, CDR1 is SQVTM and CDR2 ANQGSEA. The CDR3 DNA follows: TGCAGCGTTGTTGTTACGGGGGCGGGCACTGAAGCTTTCTTT. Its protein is CSVVVTGAGTEAFF.

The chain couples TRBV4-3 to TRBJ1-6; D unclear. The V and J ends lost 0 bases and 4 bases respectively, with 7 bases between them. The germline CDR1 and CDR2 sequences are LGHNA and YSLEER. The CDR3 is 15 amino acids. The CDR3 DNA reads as TGCGCCAGCAGCCAAGAGTTGCGGTATAATTCACCCCTCCACTTT. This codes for CASSQELRYNSPLHF.

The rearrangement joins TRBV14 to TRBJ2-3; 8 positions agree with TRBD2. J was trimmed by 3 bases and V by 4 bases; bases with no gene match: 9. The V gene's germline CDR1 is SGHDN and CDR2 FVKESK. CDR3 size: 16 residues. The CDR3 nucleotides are TGTGCCAGCAGCCGCGGGAGCGGGAGACTAACAGATACGCAGTATTTT. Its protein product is CASSRGSGRLTDTQYF.

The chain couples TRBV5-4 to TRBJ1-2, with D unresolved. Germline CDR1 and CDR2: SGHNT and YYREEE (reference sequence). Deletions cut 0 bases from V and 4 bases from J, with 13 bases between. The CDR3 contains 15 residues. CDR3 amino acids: CASSLVGSGSYGYTF. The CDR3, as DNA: TGTGCCAGCAGCTTGGTGGGCTCCGGGAGCTATGGCTACACCTTC. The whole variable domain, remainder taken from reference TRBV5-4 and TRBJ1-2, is ETGVTQSPTHLIKTRGQQVTLRCSSQSGHNTVSWYQQALGQGPQFIFQYYREEENGRGNFPPRFSGLQFPNYSSELNVNALELDDSALYLCASSLVGSGSYGYTFGSGTRLTVV.

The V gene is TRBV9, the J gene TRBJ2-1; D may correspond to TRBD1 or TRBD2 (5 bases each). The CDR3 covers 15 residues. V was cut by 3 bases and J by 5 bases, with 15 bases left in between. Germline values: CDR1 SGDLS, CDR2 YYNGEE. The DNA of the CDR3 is TGTGCCAGCAGCGAATGGGACCAACCTAACAATGAGCAGTTCTTC. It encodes CASSEWDQPNNEQFF. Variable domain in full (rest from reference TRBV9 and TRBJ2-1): DSGVTQTPKHLITATGQRVTLRCSPRSGDLSVYWYQQSLDQGLQFLIQYYNGEERAKGNILERFSAQQFPDLHSELNLSSLELGDSALYFCASSEWDQPNNEQFFGPGTRLTVL.

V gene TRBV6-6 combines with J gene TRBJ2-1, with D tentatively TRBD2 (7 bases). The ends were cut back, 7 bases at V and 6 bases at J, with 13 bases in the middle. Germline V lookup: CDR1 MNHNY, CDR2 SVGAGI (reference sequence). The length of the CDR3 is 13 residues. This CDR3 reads CASMMRGGNEQFF. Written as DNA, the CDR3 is TGTGCCAGCATGATGAGGGGGGGCAATGAGCAGTTCTTC.